This T cell receptor beta chain was documented in a study of graft-versus-host responses after intestinal transplantation. Repertoires were generated with immunoSEQ multiplex PCR, while TCRdb's copy carries only in-frame clones and drops some. The data hold about 15,000 clones, with approximately 40% observed a single time. This clone was detected only a few times. Each mixed lymphocyte reaction held some 200,000 CFSE-labeled responders and some 200,000 irradiated violet-dye-labeled stimulators. CFSE-low proliferating responders, CD3+CD4+ and CD3+CD8+, were sorted post-reaction. The sequences come from alloreactive CD8+ T cells from a mixed lymphocyte reaction culture, collected before intestinal transplant. Subset noted: CFSE-low proliferating T cells sorted from approximately six-day pre-transplant mixed lymphocyte reaction (GvH or HvG direction). This TCR was sampled from a human patient who received an intestinal transplant.

The chain's CDR3 is CSVVGPTQLGNTIYF. The CDR3 DNA is TGCAGCGTTGTAGGGCCCACGCAGCTTGGAAACACCATATATTTT. This sequence joins TRBV29-1 and TRBJ1-3; no clear D. V was clipped by 4 bases and J by 3 bases, with 16 bases between them. The germline V gene has CDR1 SQVTM and CDR2 ANQGSEA. The CDR3 runs 15 residues.